The rows below give T cell receptor beta chains drawn from one sample of a study of cytomegalovirus exposure and HLA in healthy donors. Data came from immunoSEQ multiplex PCR; TCRdb stores just in-frame clones and leaves some out. The sample contains about 300,000 clones, 85% to 90% of which appear only once. Input material: PBMCs. The receptors derive from a woman between 18 and 30 years old in good health and CMV-seronegative. Each CDR3 is given with its conserved first and last residue. A D gene is named only where the DNA matches it firmly. The size field is filled for only some rows; it gives once, few, many or a size class.

j_call d_call v_call clone_size cdr3_nt cdr3_aa
TRBJ2-3 TRBD1 TRBV2 - TGTGCCAGCAGCGCAGGGGACAGGGAGAAGGATACGCAGTATTTT CASSAGDREKDTQYF
TRBJ2-3 TRBD2 TRBV19 once TGTGCCAGTAGTTTAATCCTAGCGGGACGCTCAGATACGCAGTATTTT CASSLILAGRSDTQYF
TRBJ2-7 TRBD1 TRBV6-6 - TGTGCCAGCATTTCCGGCGGACAGGGGAGTATCGAGCAGTACTTC CASISGGQGSIEQYF
TRBJ1-2 - TRBV9 - TGTGCCAGCAGCGTAGTAGGGAGCCCTGGCTACACCTTC CASSVVGSPGYTF
TRBJ2-3 - TRBV5-1 once TGCGCCAGCAGCTTGGTGGGGGGAGGCACAGATACGCAGTATTTT CASSLVGGGTDTQYF
TRBJ2-7 - TRBV6-5 few TGTGCCAGCAGGGCGCTGGGGGCTGGCGAGCAGTACTTC CASRALGAGEQYF
TRBJ2-7 TRBD1 TRBV7-9 - TGTGCCAGCAGCTTCCCGGGACAGAGTCCCGAGCAGTACTTC CASSFPGQSPEQYF
TRBJ2-1 TRBD2 TRBV7-9 - TGTGCCAGCAGCCCCACTAGCGGTGCAAAGGATGAGCAGTTCTTC CASSPTSGAKDEQFF
TRBJ1-1 - TRBV7-6 - TGTGCCAGCAGCTTAGGCCGGTCGCGCACTGAAGCTTTCTTT CASSLGRSRTEAFF
TRBJ2-2 TRBD2 TRBV2 - TGTGCCAGCAGTGCCGTGGGACTAGTCGGGGAGCTGTTTTTT CASSAVGLVGELFF
TRBJ1-1 - TRBV30 - TGTGCCTGGAGTCAGGACACTGAAGCTTTCTTT CAWSQDTEAFF
TRBJ2-2 - TRBV19 - TGTGCCAGCCTTGTGATGGGGGGCACCGGGGAGCTGTTTTTT CASLVMGGTGELFF
TRBJ1-6 - TRBV6-1 - TGTGCCAGCAGGCCTACAGGACCCCTCCACTTT CASRPTGPLHF
TRBJ1-2 TRBD1 TRBV7-7 - TGTGCCAGCAGCTTAGTCCGGGAGACAGGGGCTAACTATGGCTACACCTTC CASSLVRETGANYGYTF
TRBJ1-2 - TRBV28 - TGTGCCAGCAGTTTAGTCGGTGGAGACAGTGCACCACATGGCTACACCTTC CASSLVGGDSAPHGYTF
TRBJ2-3 TRBD2 TRBV7-9 once TGTGCCAGCAGCTTGACCCTCGCGGGAGTATCAGATACGCAGTATTTT CASSLTLAGVSDTQYF
TRBJ2-7 TRBD1 TRBV4-1 - TGCGCCAGCAGCTCCCGGACAGGGGGCTACGAGCAGTACTTC CASSSRTGGYEQYF
TRBJ1-2 TRBD1 TRBV18 once TGTGCCAGCTCACCCACAGGGGCGACTAACTATGGCTACACCTTC CASSPTGATNYGYTF
TRBJ1-1 - TRBV29-1 - TGCAGCGTTGGCCTCTTGAAGCACCTTAGCGTGAACACTGAAGCTTTCTTT CSVGLLKHLSVNTEAFF
TRBJ2-7 - TRBV27 once TGTGCCAGCAGTTACTCCCCGGGACACCTCTCCTACGAGCAGTACTTC CASSYSPGHLSYEQYF
TRBJ1-2 - TRBV11-2 few TGTGCCAGCAGCTTAGAGGCAGTCCAGGTCAACTATGGCTACACCTTC CASSLEAVQVNYGYTF
TRBJ2-1 - TRBV11-2 - TGTGCCAGCAGCTTAAACTCCCCCTACAATGAGCAGTTCTTC CASSLNSPYNEQFF
TRBJ1-2 TRBD1 TRBV28 - TGTGCCGTAAGACAGGGAAACTATGGCTACACCTTC CAVRQGNYGYTF
TRBJ2-3 TRBD2 TRBV4-3 - TGCGCCAGCAGCCAAGACGGGAGGTTGGATACGCAGTATTTT CASSQDGRLDTQYF
TRBJ2-7 TRBD2 TRBV9 - TGTGCCAGCAGCGTAAGCGGGAGTGGGTACGAGCAGTACTTC CASSVSGSGYEQYF
TRBJ2-1 TRBD1 TRBV27 - TGTGCCAGCAGTTTATACAGGGGGCACGATGAGCAGTTCTTC CASSLYRGHDEQFF
TRBJ1-1 - TRBV6-1 - TGTGCCAGCAGTGAACACGGCGGTAACACTGAAGCTTTCTTT CASSEHGGNTEAFF
TRBJ1-2 TRBD1 TRBV19 - TGTGCCAGTAGTAGCGGACAGGGAGTACCCAAATCCTATGGCTACACCTTC CASSSGQGVPKSYGYTF
TRBJ2-7 - TRBV4-3 - TGCGCCAGCAGTCTTGGACGGGGTTCTTCCTACGAGCAGTACTTC CASSLGRGSSYEQYF
TRBJ2-7 - TRBV7-9 - TGTGCCAGCACCCCCGGCGTCAGGGAATCCTACGAGCAGTACTTC CASTPGVRESYEQYF
TRBJ1-3 - TRBV6-5 - TGTGCCAGCAGTTACTCAGGTCGCGGGCCTGGAAACACCATATATTTT CASSYSGRGPGNTIYF
TRBJ2-3 TRBD2 TRBV7-3 - TGTGCCAGCAGCCAGATCGGACTAGCGGTGGGAGATACGCAGTATTTT CASSQIGLAVGDTQYF
TRBJ2-3 - TRBV9 once TGTGCCAGCAGCGCCACCATGGGAACAGGACTATCTAGCACAGATACGCAGTATTTT CASSATMGTGLSSTDTQYF
TRBJ1-6 - TRBV5-1 - TGCGCCAGCAGCTCGAGGGAGCTCTCCTATAATTCACCCCTCCACTTT CASSSRELSYNSPLHF
TRBJ2-2 - TRBV27 - TGTGCCAGCAGTTTCGGCACCGGGGAGCTGTTTTTT CASSFGTGELFF
TRBJ1-2 - TRBV19 few TGTGCCAGTAGTTTATCAACAGGTTCACCTTATGGCTACACCTTC CASSLSTGSPYGYTF
TRBJ2-3 - TRBV6-5 - TGTGCCAGCAGGGAGATATCTAGCACAGATACGCAGTATTTT CASREISSTDTQYF
TRBJ1-2 TRBD1 TRBV5-6 - TGTGCCAGCAGCCCAGGGGGGAACTATGGCTACACCTTC CASSPGGNYGYTF
TRBJ2-7 TRBD2 TRBV18 - TGTGCCAGCTCACCAATTGCCTCCCCTAGCGGAGCCTACGAGCAGTACTTC CASSPIASPSGAYEQYF
TRBJ1-4 - TRBV28 once TGTGCCAGCGGTGGGGGCCTTAATGAAAAACTGTTTTTT CASGGGLNEKLFF
TRBJ2-1 TRBD2 TRBV12-5 - TGTGCTAGTGTTGCAGCGGGAGTAAATGAGCAGTTCTTC CASVAAGVNEQFF
TRBJ1-2 TRBD1 TRBV28 - TGTGCCAGCAGTTTTCCTCTAGTCCCGGGACAGGGGTATCATGGCTACACCTTC CASSFPLVPGQGYHGYTF
TRBJ2-1 - TRBV27 - TGTGCCAGCAGTCATTACGGGGCGGCGGGGATCACGACCGAGCAGTTCTTC CASSHYGAAGITTEQFF
TRBJ1-1 - TRBV7-2 - TGTGCCAGCAGCCCCCTGGGAGGGCGGGACACTGAAGCTTTCTTT CASSPLGGRDTEAFF
TRBJ2-1 TRBD2 TRBV4-1 - TGCGCCAGCAGCCAACGTAGCGGGAGAGGGGGAGAGCAGTTCTTC CASSQRSGRGGEQFF
TRBJ2-2 - TRBV28 - TGTGCCAGCAGTCTTTATCAACTAGGGAGGAGCGGGGAGCTGTTTTTT CASSLYQLGRSGELFF
TRBJ2-1 TRBD2 TRBV15 once TGTGCCACCAAGACTAGCGGGAGTGACAATGAGCAGTTCTTC CATKTSGSDNEQFF
TRBJ2-1 - TRBV5-1 - TGCGCCAGCAGCGTGATTGACCGAAGGGGCAATGAGCAGTTCTTC CASSVIDRRGNEQFF
TRBJ1-2 TRBD1 TRBV27 few TGTGCCAGCGGACAGCCCACAGGGGGCTATGGCTACACCTTC CASGQPTGGYGYTF
TRBJ1-2 TRBD1 TRBV9 once TGTGCCAGCAGCGTTGGACAGGGGGCGTACTATGGCTACACCTTC CASSVGQGAYYGYTF
TRBJ1-4 - TRBV5-4 - TGTGCCAGCAGCCTGGACAAAGCTAATGAAAAACTGTTTTTT CASSLDKANEKLFF
TRBJ2-4 - TRBV7-2 - TGTGCCAGCAGCCTGGACTTAAATGAGCTAGCCAAAAACATTCAGTACTTC CASSLDLNELAKNIQYF
TRBJ2-1 - TRBV19 - TGTGCCAGTAGTATTAGGTCGGGCGGGCGCCTAAACAATGAGCAGTTCTTC CASSIRSGGRLNNEQFF
TRBJ2-1 TRBD2 TRBV27 - TGTGCCAGCAGTCAGGGACTAGCAACCAATGAGCAGTTCTTC CASSQGLATNEQFF
TRBJ2-7 - TRBV10-3 - TGTGCCATCGTTACTAACTTAAACTACGAGCAGTACTTC CAIVTNLNYEQYF
TRBJ1-2 - TRBV28 - TGTGCCAGCAGTTCCTTGGGGGGGGCCGTGGATGTTGGCTACACCTTC CASSSLGGAVDVGYTF
TRBJ1-1 - TRBV28 - TGTGCCAGCAGTTTTCTGACAGGAGAAGCTTTCTTT CASSFLTGEAFF
TRBJ1-2 - TRBV5-4 - TGTGCCAGCAGCTTCAACAGGGACGAGGGCTATGGCTACACCTTC CASSFNRDEGYGYTF
TRBJ2-5 - TRBV13 - TGTGCCAGCAGCTCTGAAGAGACCCAGTACTTC CASSSEETQYF
TRBJ1-1 TRBD1 TRBV25-1 - TGTGCCAGCCACGGGACAGGGACGGGAACTGAAGCTTTCTTT CASHGTGTGTEAFF